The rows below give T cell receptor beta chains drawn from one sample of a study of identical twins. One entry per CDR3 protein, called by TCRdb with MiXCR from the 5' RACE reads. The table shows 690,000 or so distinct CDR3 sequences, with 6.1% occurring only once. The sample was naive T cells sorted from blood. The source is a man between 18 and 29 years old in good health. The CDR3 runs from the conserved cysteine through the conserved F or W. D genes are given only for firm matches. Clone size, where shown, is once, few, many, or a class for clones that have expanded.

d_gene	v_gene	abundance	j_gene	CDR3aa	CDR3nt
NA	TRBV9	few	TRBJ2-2	CASSAVDNPNTGELFF	TGTGCCAGCAGCGCCGTAGACAACCCGAACACCGGGGAGCTGTTTTTT
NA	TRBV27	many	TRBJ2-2	CASSFGVNTGELFF	TGTGCCAGCAGTTTTGGGGTGAACACCGGGGAGCTGTTTTTT
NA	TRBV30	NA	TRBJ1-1	CAWTGLGTEAFF	TGTGCCTGGACAGGGTTGGGCACTGAAGCTTTCTTT
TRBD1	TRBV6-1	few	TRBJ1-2	CASSTIGTAYGYTF	TGTGCCAGCAGTACGATTGGGACAGCGTATGGCTACACCTTC
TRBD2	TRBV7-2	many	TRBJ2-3	CASSSGGLAGTDTQYF	TGTGCCAGCAGCAGCGGGGGACTAGCGGGGACAGATACGCAGTATTTT
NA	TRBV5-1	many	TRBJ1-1	CASSPGGAGTEAFF	TGCGCCAGCTCTCCGGGGGGCGCGGGCACTGAAGCTTTCTTT
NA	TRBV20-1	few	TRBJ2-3	CSARIPGGTDTQYF	TGCAGTGCTAGAATTCCGGGTGGCACAGATACGCAGTATTTT
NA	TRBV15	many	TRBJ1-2	CATSRENRVGYTF	TGTGCCACCAGCAGAGAAAACAGGGTTGGCTACACCTTC
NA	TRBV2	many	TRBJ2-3	CASPGTDTQYF	TGTGCCAGTCCGGGGACGGATACGCAGTATTTT
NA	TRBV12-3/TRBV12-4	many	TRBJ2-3	CASRRQGFTDTQYF	TGTGCCAGCAGACGTCAGGGGTTCACAGATACGCAGTATTTT
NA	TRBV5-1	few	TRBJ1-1	CASSWSGGNTEAFF	TGCGCCAGCAGCTGGAGTGGGGGAAACACTGAAGCTTTCTTT
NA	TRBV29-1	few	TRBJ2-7	CSVIAYEQYF	TGCAGCGTTATTGCGTACGAGCAGTACTTC
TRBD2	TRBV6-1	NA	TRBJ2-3	CASSDASGRTTDTQYF	TGTGCCAGCAGTGACGCTAGCGGGAGAACCACAGATACGCAGTATTTT
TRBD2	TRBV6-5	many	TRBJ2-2	CASSYSFSGLGTGELFF	TGTGCCAGCAGTTACTCGTTTTCGGGACTAGGCACCGGGGAGCTGTTTTTT
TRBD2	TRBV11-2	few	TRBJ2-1	CASSPISGRGYNEQFF	TGTGCCAGCAGCCCTATTAGCGGGAGAGGGTACAATGAGCAGTTCTTC
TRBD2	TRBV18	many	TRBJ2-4	CASSPIAGELNIQYF	TGTGCCAGCTCACCTATAGCGGGAGAGTTGAACATTCAGTACTTC
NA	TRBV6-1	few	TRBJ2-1	CASRDWEQFF	TGTGCCAGCCGGGACTGGGAGCAGTTCTTC
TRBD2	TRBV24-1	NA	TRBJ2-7	CATNPSGSRTLEGDEQYF	TGTGCCACCAATCCTAGCGGGAGCCGAACTTTGGAGGGTGACGAGCAGTACTTC
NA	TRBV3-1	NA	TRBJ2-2	CASSQVPQDPGELFF	TGTGCCAGCAGCCAGGTTCCTCAGGACCCCGGGGAGCTGTTTTTT
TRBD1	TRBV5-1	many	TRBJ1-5	CASSLGDRVGDQPQHF	TGCGCCAGCAGCTTGGGCGACAGGGTGGGGGACCAGCCCCAGCATTTT
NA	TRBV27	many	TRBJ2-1	CASSLMGFDSYNEQFF	TGTGCCAGCAGTTTAATGGGGTTTGACTCCTACAATGAGCAGTTCTTC
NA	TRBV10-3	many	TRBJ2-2	CAISDGTENTGELFF	TGTGCCATCAGTGACGGGACGGAGAACACCGGGGAGCTGTTTTTT
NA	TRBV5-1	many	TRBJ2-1	CASSLTGLYNEQFF	TGCGCCAGCAGCCTAACGGGACTCTACAATGAGCAGTTCTTC
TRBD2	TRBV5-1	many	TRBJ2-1	CASSLGLAGGFSYNEQFF	TGCGCCAGCAGCTTAGGACTAGCGGGAGGCTTTTCCTACAATGAGCAGTTCTTC
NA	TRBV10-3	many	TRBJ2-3	CAISGAPSTDTQYF	TGTGCCATCAGTGGGGCGCCGAGCACAGATACGCAGTATTTT
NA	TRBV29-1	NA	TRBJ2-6	CSVTSGANVLTF	TGCAGCGTAACGTCTGGGGCCAACGTCCTGACTTTC
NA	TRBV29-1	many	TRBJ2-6	CSVGMAANVLTF	TGCAGCGTTGGCATGGCGGCCAACGTCCTGACTTTC
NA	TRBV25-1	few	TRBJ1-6	CASSELGSGPYSPLHF	TGTGCCAGCAGTGAACTGGGGTCAGGGCCTTATTCACCCCTCCACTTT
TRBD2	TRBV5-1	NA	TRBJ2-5	CASSSPPRSGRALETQYF	TGCGCCAGCAGCTCTCCCCCGCGGAGCGGGAGGGCCTTGGAGACCCAGTACTTC
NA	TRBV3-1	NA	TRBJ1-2	CASSQQGSSGYTF	TGTGCCAGCAGCCAGCAGGGGTCCTCTGGCTACACCTTC
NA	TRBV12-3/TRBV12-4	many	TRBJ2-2	CASLDRLNTGELFF	TGTGCCAGTCTCGACAGACTTAACACCGGGGAGCTGTTTTTT
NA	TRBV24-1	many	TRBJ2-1	CATSDFPQGGEQFF	TGTGCCACCAGTGATTTCCCGCAGGGCGGTGAGCAGTTCTTC
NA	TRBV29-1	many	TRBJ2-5	CSVSQASQETQYF	TGCAGCGTTAGTCAAGCGTCACAAGAGACCCAGTACTTC
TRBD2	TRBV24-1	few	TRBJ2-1	CATSDLDGGGNEQFF	TGTGCCACCAGTGATTTGGACGGGGGGGGGAATGAGCAGTTCTTC
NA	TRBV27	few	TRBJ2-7	CASSSKGRSEQYF	TGTGCCAGCAGTTCAAAAGGGAGATCCGAGCAGTACTTC
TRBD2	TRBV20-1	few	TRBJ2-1	CSVKALKLAGANEQFF	TGCAGTGTGAAAGCCCTCAAACTAGCGGGTGCGAATGAGCAGTTCTTC
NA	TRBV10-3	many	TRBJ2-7	CAISESMQGVYEQYF	TGTGCCATCAGTGAGTCGATGCAGGGAGTGTACGAGCAGTACTTC
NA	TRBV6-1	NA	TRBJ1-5	CASRSYPGGNQPQHF	TGTGCCAGCAGGAGTTATCCGGGCGGCAATCAGCCCCAGCATTTT
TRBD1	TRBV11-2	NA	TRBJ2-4	CASSLEVTDRGKNIQYF	TGTGCCAGCAGCTTAGAGGTGACGGACAGGGGCAAAAACATTCAGTACTTC
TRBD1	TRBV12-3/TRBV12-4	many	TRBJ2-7	CASSSGQGGYEQYF	TGTGCCAGCAGTTCCGGACAGGGGGGCTACGAGCAGTACTTC
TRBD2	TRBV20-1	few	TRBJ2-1	CSARVSGRAGEQFF	TGCAGTGCTAGAGTTAGCGGGAGGGCCGGTGAGCAGTTCTTC
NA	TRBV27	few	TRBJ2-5	CASSTPGIQETQYF	TGTGCCAGCAGTACCCCCGGAATCCAAGAGACCCAGTACTTC
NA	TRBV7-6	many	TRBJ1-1	CASSGSRHTEAFF	TGTGCCAGCTCCGGATCGCGGCACACTGAAGCTTTCTTT
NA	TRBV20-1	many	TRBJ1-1	CSATRALAEAFF	TGCAGTGCAACGCGGGCCTTGGCTGAAGCTTTCTTT
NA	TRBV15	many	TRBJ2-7	CATSTRESALREQYF	TGTGCCACCAGCACACGGGAGAGTGCGCTACGAGAGCAGTACTTC
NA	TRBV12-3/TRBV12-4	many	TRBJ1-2	CASRYTGFKGYTF	TGTGCCAGCAGATACACAGGGTTTAAGGGCTACACCTTC